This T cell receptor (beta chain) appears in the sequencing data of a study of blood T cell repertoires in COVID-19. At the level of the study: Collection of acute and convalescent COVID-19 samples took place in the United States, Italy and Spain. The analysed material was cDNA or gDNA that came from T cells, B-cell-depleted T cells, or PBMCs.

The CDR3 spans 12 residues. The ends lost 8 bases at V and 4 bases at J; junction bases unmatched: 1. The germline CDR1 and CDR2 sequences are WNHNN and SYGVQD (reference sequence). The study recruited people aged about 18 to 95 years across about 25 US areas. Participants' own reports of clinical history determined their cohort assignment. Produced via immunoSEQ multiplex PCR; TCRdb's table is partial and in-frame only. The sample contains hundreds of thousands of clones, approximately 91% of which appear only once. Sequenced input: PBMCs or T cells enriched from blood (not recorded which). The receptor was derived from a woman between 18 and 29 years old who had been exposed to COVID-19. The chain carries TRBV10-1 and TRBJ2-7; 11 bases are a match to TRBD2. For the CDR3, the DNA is TGCGCCAGCTCTAGCGGGGGGTACGAGCAGTACTTC. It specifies CASSSGGYEQYF.